The clone carrying this T cell receptor (beta chain) was counted once. The sample is drawn from a study of blood T cell repertoires in COVID-19. The table came from immunoSEQ multiplex PCR; TCRdb's copy has only in-frame clones and leaves some out. Counted here are over 150,000 clones, approximately 79% occurring once; the ten biggest clones make up around 7%. This clonotype originated in a man aged 50-60 years who had recovered from COVID-19. The sequencing sample was made of PBMCs or T cells enriched from blood (not recorded which).

DNA of the CDR3: TGTGCCAGCAGCCTGACTAGCGAAAGACAAGAGACCCAGTACTTC. Translating it yields CASSLTSERQETQYF. The chain couples TRBV7-2 to TRBJ2-5, with 8 bases that match TRBD2. Germline V gene sequence: CDR1 SGHTA, CDR2 FQGNSA. The CDR3 covers 15 residues. V trimming: 5 bases; J trimming: 2 bases; junction bases outside the gene matches: 7.